This T cell receptor beta chain was captured by sequencing in a study of read filtering for tumor transcriptome and immune sequencing. Study as a whole: Revised staging placed eight or nine patients in R-ISS I, 15 to 20 in II, more than 5 in III.

The CDR3 is 11 residues long. The library was built from roughly 400 ng RNA with molecular barcoded adaptors for alpha/delta and beta/gamma chains. A single record per CDR3 protein comes from TCRdb applying MiXCR to the reads. The table lists 90,000 to 95,000 distinct CDR3 sequences, roughly 21% of them singletons. This clonotype was seen repeatedly, ten times or more. The chain joins TRBV21-1 to TRBJ1-2. TRBV21-1 is given as a pseudogene. The origin of this receptor is a donor aged 40 or over with multiple myeloma. The sequenced material came from a population of CD138-negative cells sorted from bone marrow. CDR3 DNA sequence: TGTGCCAGCAGCAAGGGGGACCTCCTCTCCTTC. Amino acids: CASSKGDLLSF.